This T cell receptor beta chain was identified during a study of T cell responses to AZD1222 COVID-19 vaccine (dated by TCRdb to about 2021). Regarding the research as a whole: TCR sequencing was performed for fewer than 250 trial participants, of whom around 210 were given two doses of AZD1222 and roughly 25 were given two doses of MenACWY control vaccine. Trial participants were enrolled by age into subgroups of 18-55, 56-69 and 70-plus years, and around 150, 28 and 57 TCR-sequenced participants, respectively, were included in these subgroups.

The CDR3 regions of human TCRbeta chains were subjected to immunosequencing. Under the source paper's analysis protocol: Repertoire TCRs were checked for matches against a reference library of SARS-CoV-2-specific TCRs that had been generated using the MIRA antigen-specificity platform. Breadth was defined as the fraction of unique TCRs that were SARS-CoV-2-associated, and depth was defined as the fraction of total T cells that were SARS-CoV-2-associated. Using the MIRA data, each spike-specific TCR was assigned both to the spike region to which the TCR was reactive and to a CD4 or CD8 class. Log10-transformed breadth and depth values were compared by one-way ANOVA with Sidak's multiple comparisons tests. Here the immuneACCESS table is served through TCRdb, limited to in-frame sequences with V and J called. Missing clones are a known gap in these copies; in checked studies unresolved V genes cover under half, and the rest lacks a known reason. The D gene and trimming were derived from the DNA, and the V and J assignments and clone size from that table. The sample contains around 220,000 clones, roughly 94% of them found a single time. Around 1.7% of the sample goes to the ten largest clones.

Comment on this clone: This receptor's antigen is unknown. No much larger clone exists at a distance of one base, and base qualities are not known.

This specimen's time point label, per the study, means: about 28 days (+/-7) after the second vaccine dose. The treatment or condition label for this specimen denotes: meningococcal conjugate vaccine given as trial control. Vaccinee samples came from UK trials COV001 and COV002, including a single-blind randomized controlled phase 2/3 trial of AZD1222 (ChAdOx1 nCoV-19) in healthy adults. Trial participant PBMC samples were collected at day 0 and day 28 after the second dose for TCRbeta chain sequencing. CDR1 and CDR2 are read off the germline V gene (reference sequence) as GTSNPN and SVGIG. There are 15 amino acids in the CDR3, from cysteine to phenylalanine inclusive. CDR3 DNA is the only sequence kept; it has 45 bases, read in frame from the first base. V sheds 0 bases and J sheds 6 bases, leaving 14 bases between their ends. Results and caveats for the whole study, not just this receptor: The 56-69-year group was small, and its depth increase did not reach significance, likely because of low power. Only five to seven AZD1222 recipients were SARS-CoV-2 seropositive at baseline, limiting conclusions about previously exposed vaccinees. Participants were mostly white British and included more females than males, and it was suggested by the authors that clonal diversity may have been underestimated. Because no day 14 peak-response samples were available, repertoires were characterized only after the peak T cell response. Reportedly, close to half of the unique spike-specific TCRs recognized epitopes lying outside the regions that are mutated in the B.1.351 and B.1.1.7 variants. Vaccine-associated CD4 TCRs spanned the whole spike protein, with dominant responses in regions 160-218 and 743-854. Spike-specific TCR breadth and depth rose significantly after two AZD1222 doses compared with day 0 and with MenACWY recipients.

The chain was built from TRBV30 and TRBJ1-4; too little of a D gene remains to name it. The source was peripheral blood, collected 28 days after the second dose of the MenACWY control vaccine. This TCR was recovered from an adult who received the MenACWY meningococcal vaccine as a control. Here is the DNA: TGTGCCTGGAGTGTTTCCCCCGGATATGATGAAAAACTGTTTTTT. Translated, it reads CAWSVSPGYDEKLFF. Outside the CDR3, residues come from the reference TRBV30 and TRBJ1-4 proteins, so the full variable domain is: SQTIHQWPATLVQPVGSPLSLECTVEGTSNPNLYWYRQAAGRGLQLLFYSVGIGQISSEVPQNLSASRPQDRQFILSSKKLLLSDSGFYLCAWSVSPGYDEKLFFGSGTQLSVL.